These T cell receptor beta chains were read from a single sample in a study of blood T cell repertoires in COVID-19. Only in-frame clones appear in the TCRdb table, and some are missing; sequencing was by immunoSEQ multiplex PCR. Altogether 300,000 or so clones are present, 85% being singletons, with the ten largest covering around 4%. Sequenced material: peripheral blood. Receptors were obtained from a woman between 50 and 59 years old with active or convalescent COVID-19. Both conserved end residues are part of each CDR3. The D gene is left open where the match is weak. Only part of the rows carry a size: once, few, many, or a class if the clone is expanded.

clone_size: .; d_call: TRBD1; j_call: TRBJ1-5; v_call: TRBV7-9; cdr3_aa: CASSLPTGEVGSNQPQHF; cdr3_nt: TGTGCCAGCAGCTTACCGACAGGGGAGGTCGGTAGCAATCAGCCCCAGCATTTT
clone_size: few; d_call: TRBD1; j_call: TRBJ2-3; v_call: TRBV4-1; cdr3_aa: CASSPGTGWTDTQYF; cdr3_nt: TGCGCCAGCAGCCCCGGGACAGGGTGGACAGATACGCAGTATTTT
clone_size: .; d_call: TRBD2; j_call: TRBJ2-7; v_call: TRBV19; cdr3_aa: CASSIGTSASSEQYF; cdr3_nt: TGTGCCAGTAGTATAGGGACTAGCGCCTCTTCGGAGCAGTACTTC
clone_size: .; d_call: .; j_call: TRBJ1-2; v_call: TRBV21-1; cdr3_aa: CASSKEAGLGYGYTF; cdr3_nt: TGTGCCAGCAGCAAAGAGGCGGGTCTCGGGTATGGCTACACCTTC
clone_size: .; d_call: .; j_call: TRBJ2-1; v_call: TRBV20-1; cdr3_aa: CSASWQGLGNEQFF; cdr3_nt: TGCAGTGCTAGTTGGCAGGGCCTTGGTAATGAGCAGTTCTTC
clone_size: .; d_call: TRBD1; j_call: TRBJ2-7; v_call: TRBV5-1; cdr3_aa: CASSFNPQGAGYEQYF; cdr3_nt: TGCGCCAGCAGCTTTAACCCACAGGGGGCGGGGTACGAGCAGTACTTC
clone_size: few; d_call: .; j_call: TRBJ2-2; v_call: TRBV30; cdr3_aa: CAWNRGTGELFF; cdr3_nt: TGTGCCTGGAACCGGGGGACCGGGGAGCTGTTTTTT
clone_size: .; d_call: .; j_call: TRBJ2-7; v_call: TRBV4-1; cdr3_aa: CASSQDRGYEQYF; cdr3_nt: TGCGCCAGCAGCCAAGATCGAGGGTACGAGCAGTACTTC
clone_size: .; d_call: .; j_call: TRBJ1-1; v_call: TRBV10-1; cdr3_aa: CASSQGLGTEAFF; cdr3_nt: TGCGCCAGCAGCCAGGGACTTGGGACTGAAGCTTTCTTT
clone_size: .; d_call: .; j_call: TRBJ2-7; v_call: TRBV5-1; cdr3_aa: CASSLGADYYEQYF; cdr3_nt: TGCGCCAGCAGCTTGGGGGCGGACTACTACGAGCAGTACTTC
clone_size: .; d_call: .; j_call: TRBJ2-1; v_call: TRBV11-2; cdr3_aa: CASSPQFGPNEQFF; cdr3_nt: TGTGCCAGCAGCCCACAGTTTGGGCCCAATGAGCAGTTCTTC
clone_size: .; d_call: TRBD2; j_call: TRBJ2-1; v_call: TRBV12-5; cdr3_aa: CASGSPPGTSVAGVPFNEQFF; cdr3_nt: TGTGCTAGTGGTTCGCCTCCCGGGACGTCAGTAGCGGGAGTCCCTTTCAATGAGCAGTTCTTC
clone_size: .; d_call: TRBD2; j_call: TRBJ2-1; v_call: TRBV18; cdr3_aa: CASSPPPGGTPYNEQFF; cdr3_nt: TGTGCCAGCTCACCACCTCCGGGAGGTACACCGTACAATGAGCAGTTCTTC
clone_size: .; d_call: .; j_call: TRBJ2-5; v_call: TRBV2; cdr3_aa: CASRPEQGAETQYF; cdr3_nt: TGTGCCAGCAGGCCAGAACAGGGCGCAGAGACCCAGTACTTC
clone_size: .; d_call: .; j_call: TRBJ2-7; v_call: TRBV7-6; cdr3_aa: CASAHLAAVGNEQYF; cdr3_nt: TGTGCCAGCGCCCACCTAGCCGCCGTCGGCAACGAGCAGTACTTC
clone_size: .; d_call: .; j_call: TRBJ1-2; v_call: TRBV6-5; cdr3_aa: CASRGRGPTYGYTF; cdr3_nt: TGTGCCAGCAGAGGGCGGGGGCCCACCTATGGCTACACCTTC
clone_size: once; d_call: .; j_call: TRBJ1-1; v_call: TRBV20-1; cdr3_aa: CSARALTEAFF; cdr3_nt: TGCAGTGCTAGAGCTCTCACTGAAGCTTTCTTT
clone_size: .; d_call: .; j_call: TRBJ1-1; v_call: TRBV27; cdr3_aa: CASSFSRQLMNTEAFF; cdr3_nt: TGTGCCAGCAGTTTCTCGAGACAGCTTATGAACACTGAAGCTTTCTTT
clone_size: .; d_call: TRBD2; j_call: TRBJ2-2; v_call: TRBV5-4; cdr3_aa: CASGLAGGGYTGELFF; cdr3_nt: TGTGCCAGCGGACTAGCGGGAGGAGGGTACACCGGGGAGCTGTTTTTT
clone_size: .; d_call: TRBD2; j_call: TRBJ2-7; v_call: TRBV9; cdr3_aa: CASSVAGREGEQYF; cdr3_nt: TGTGCCAGCAGCGTAGCGGGACGGGAGGGCGAGCAGTACTTC
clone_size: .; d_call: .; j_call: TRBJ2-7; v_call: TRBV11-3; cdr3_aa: CASSLDPGGGLYEQYF; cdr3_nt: TGTGCCAGCAGCTTAGATCCCGGCGGCGGACTCTACGAGCAGTACTTC
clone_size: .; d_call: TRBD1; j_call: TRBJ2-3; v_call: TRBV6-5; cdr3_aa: CASSSGGAITDTQYF; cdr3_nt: TGTGCCAGCAGTTCAGGGGGCGCAATAACAGATACGCAGTATTTT
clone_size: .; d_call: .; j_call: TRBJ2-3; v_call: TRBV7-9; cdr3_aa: CASSLEFRLDEKDTQYF; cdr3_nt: TGTGCCAGCAGCTTAGAGTTTCGACTAGACGAGAAAGATACGCAGTATTTT
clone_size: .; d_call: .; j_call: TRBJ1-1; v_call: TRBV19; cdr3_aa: CASSIAGPNTEAFF; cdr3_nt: TGTGCCAGTAGTATTGCGGGGCCAAACACTGAAGCTTTCTTT
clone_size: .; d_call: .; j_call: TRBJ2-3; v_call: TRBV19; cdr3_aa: CASSPSDDTADTQYF; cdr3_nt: TGTGCCAGTAGTCCTTCCGATGACACTGCAGATACGCAGTATTTT
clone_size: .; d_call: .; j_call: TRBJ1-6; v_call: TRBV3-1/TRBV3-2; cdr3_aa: CASSQGGQNNSPLHF; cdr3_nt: TGTGCCAGCAGCCAAGGTGGCCAGAATAATTCACCCCTCCACTTT
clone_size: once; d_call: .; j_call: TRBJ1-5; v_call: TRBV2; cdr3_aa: CASSVGGGGSNQPQHF; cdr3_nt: TGTGCCAGCAGTGTGGGGGGAGGGGGTAGCAATCAGCCCCAGCATTTT
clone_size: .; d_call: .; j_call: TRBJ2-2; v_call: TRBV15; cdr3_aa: CATSRDGSRRTTGELFF; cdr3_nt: TGTGCCACCAGCAGAGATGGATCCCGGAGGACCACCGGGGAGCTGTTTTTT
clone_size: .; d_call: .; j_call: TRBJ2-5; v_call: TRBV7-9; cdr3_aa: CASSQTGIVETQYF; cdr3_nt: TGTGCCAGCAGCCAAACCGGGATCGTAGAGACCCAGTACTTC
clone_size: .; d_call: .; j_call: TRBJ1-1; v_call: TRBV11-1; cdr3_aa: CASSFSNIMNTEAFF; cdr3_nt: TGTGCCAGCAGCTTCTCCAACATCATGAACACTGAAGCTTTCTTT
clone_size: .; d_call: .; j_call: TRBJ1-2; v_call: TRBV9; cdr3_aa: CASSSPPGASYGYTF; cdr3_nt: TGTGCCAGCAGCTCCCCCCCAGGGGCTTCCTATGGCTACACCTTC
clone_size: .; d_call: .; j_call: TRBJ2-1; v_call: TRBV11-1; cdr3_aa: CASSPIDSYFNEQFF; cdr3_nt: TGTGCCAGCAGCCCAATCGACTCATACTTCAATGAGCAGTTCTTC
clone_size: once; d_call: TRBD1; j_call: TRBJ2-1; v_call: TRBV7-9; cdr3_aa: CASRGPGTVYNEQFF; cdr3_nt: TGTGCCAGCCGAGGGCCCGGGACAGTCTACAATGAGCAGTTCTTC
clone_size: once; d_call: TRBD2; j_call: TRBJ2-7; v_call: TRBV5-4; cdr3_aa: CASSLGGLAALSYEQYF; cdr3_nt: TGTGCCAGCAGCTTGGGGGGACTAGCGGCCCTCTCCTACGAGCAGTACTTC
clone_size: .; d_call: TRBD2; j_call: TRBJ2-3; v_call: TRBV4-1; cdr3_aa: CASSQGGGLQRGDTQYF; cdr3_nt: TGCGCCAGCAGCCAGGGGGGAGGGTTACAACGGGGTGATACGCAGTATTTT
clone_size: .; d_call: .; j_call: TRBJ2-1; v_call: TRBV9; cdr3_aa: CASSVRPSQGSEQFF; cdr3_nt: TGTGCCAGCAGCGTAAGGCCTAGCCAAGGAAGTGAGCAGTTCTTC
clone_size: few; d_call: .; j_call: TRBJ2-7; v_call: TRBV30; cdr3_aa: CAWSVSGILREQYF; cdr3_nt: TGTGCCTGGAGTGTTTCGGGGATTCTACGGGAGCAGTACTTC
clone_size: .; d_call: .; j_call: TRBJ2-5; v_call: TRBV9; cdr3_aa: CASSVAGRQETQYF; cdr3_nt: TGTGCCAGCAGCGTAGCTGGCCGCCAAGAGACCCAGTACTTC
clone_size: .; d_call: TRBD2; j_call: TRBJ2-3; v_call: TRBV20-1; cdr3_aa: CSASLAETDTQYF; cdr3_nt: TGCAGTGCTAGTCTAGCGGAGACAGATACGCAGTATTTT
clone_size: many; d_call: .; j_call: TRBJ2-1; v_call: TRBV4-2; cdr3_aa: CASSQVRVDEQFF; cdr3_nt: TGTGCCAGCAGCCAAGTAAGAGTGGATGAGCAGTTCTTC
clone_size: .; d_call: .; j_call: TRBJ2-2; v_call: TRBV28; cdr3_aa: CASSPRGRRKTGELFF; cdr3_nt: TGTGCCAGCAGTCCCCGGGGTAGGAGGAAGACCGGGGAGCTGTTTTTT
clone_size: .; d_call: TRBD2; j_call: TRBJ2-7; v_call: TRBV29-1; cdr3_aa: CSVVGSGTNEQYF; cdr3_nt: TGCAGCGTTGTCGGTAGCGGGACTAACGAGCAGTACTTC
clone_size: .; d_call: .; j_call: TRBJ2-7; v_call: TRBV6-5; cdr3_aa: CASILRGGGTHEQYF; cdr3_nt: TGTGCCAGCATCCTCAGGGGAGGGGGGACCCACGAGCAGTACTTC
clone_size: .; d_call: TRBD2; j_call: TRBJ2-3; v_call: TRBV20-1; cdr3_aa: CSGAGGPLYF; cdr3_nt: TGCAGTGGAGCGGGAGGGCCGCTCTATTTT
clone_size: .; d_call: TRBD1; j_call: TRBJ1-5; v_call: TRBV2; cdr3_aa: CASSERPGGDNQPQHF; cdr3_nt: TGTGCCAGCAGTGAAAGGCCAGGGGGCGACAATCAGCCCCAGCATTTT